This entry concerns a single T cell receptor beta chain. The antigen is unknown. The sample is drawn from a study of persistence of HIV-infected CD4 T cells. Stimulation used about 9.2 ug/mL lysate from CMV-infected fibroblasts. CD40L/CD69 double-negative CD45RO-high memory CD4+ T cells were collected. CD8-depleted PBMCs were stimulated approximately 20 hours with anti-CD28/CD49d costimulation, CD40-blocking antibody and enfuvirtide. With 0 bases clipped from V and 4 bases from J, the junction kept 5 bases outside the gene matches. Germline V gene lookup returns CDR1 SGHDT and CDR2 YYEEEE. This CDR3 contains 15 residues. The libraries were made with immunoSEQ version 4 in survey mode. Assay used: immunoSEQ multiplex PCR; TCRdb lists only in-frame clones, some missing. The sample lists 25,000 to 35,000 clones, roughly 75% occurring once.

This sequence originates from an adult woman with HIV who was CMV-seropositive. The specimen was CD4+ T cells sorted from PBMCs after 18-hour stimulation, collected from a patient who received antiretroviral therapy. J is TRBJ2-7 and V is TRBV5-6; 9 bases fit TRBD1. CDR3 residues: CASSLGGTGRYEQYF. In DNA form, the CDR3 reads TGTGCCAGCAGCTTGGGCGGGACAGGGAGGTACGAGCAGTACTTC.